This T cell receptor beta chain stems from a study of patients and donors after allogeneic stem cell transplantation (dated by TCRdb to the early 2020s). The library was generated by RT-PCR. The sequencer was a NextSeq 550. TCRdb reran the public reads through fastp at Q25 and MiXCR, keeping productive beta chains. Rows are combined by CDR3 protein, so each entry shows the most common genes and DNA. This sample holds approximately 200,000 distinct CDR3 sequences; around an eighth were observed only once. The ten largest clones represent roughly 11% of the sample. For this clonotype: Its target antigen remains unknown. No base quality information exists; no much larger clone differs at one position.

Its CDR3 holds 14 amino acids, cysteine through phenylalanine. CDR3 DNA is the only sequence kept; it has 42 bases, read in frame from the first base. Cut back by 5 bases and 3 bases, the V and J ends lie 11 bases apart. Material: blood, either unsorted or a sorted T cell fraction (not recorded which). This receptor was identified in a human donor who was either an allogeneic HSCT recipient or a stem cell or donor lymphocyte infusion donor (not recorded which). It is not recorded whose cells these are; they may come from a transplant donor. The V and J segments used are TRBV12-3 or TRBV12-4 and TRBJ1-5; the D region possibly corresponds to TRBD1 (6 bases align). The DNA sequence follows: TGTGCCAGCAGTATACAGGGTAACAATCAGCCCCAGCATTTT. This yields the protein CASSIQGNNQPQHF.